The 24 T cell receptor beta chains presented below share a single source sample, sequenced in a study of shared clonotypes between healthy human individuals. Clones were read by immunoSEQ multiplex PCR, and TCRdb kept only the in-frame ones, dropping some. The sample holds 450,000 or so clones, over 60% seen once. The specimen sequenced was PBMCs. The receptor set was obtained from a woman between 40 and 55 years old in good health. Some clones in this sample may be carry-over from other donors' samples.

The rearrangement joins TRBV6-5 to TRBJ1-2, with TRBD1 matching over 9 bases. Germline CDR1 reads MNHEY; CDR2 reads SVGAGI. The ends lost 6 bases at V and 4 bases at J; junction bases unmatched: 6. The CDR3 contains 14 residues. CDR3 bases: TGTGCCAGCAGCCATCGGGACAGGGTCTATGGCTACACCTTC. It codes for CASSHRDRVYGYTF.

Concerning this clone itself: A far larger clone is a single base away, which makes a read error likely. This likely comes from a read error, as the CDR3 has no conserved phenylalanine or tryptophan at its end. V gene TRBV5-1 combines with J gene TRBJ1-1; D unclear. Looked up from germline, CDR1 is SGHRS and CDR2 is YFSETQ. The CDR3 runs 15 residues. Trimming shortened V by 1 base and J by 2 bases, and 12 bases separated the two germline ends. This chain's CDR3 is CASSLKRQDNTEAFL. CDR3 bases: TGCGCCAGCAGCTTGAAGCGACAAGATAACACTGAAGCTTTCCTT.

The CDR3 sequence: CSAKNTEAFF. The CDR3 nucleotides are TGCAGCGCAAAGAACACTGAAGCTTTCTTT. This chain connects TRBV29-1 to TRBJ1-1; no firm D call. Trimming shortened V by 7 bases and J by 1 base, and 4 bases separated the two germline ends. The CDR3 runs to 10 residues. CDR1 is SQVTM and CDR2 is ANQGSEA in the germline V gene.

This chain uses TRBV28 with TRBJ1-2, with a possible D match to TRBD1 (6 bases). The CDR3 covers 15 residues. CDR1 and CDR2 from the germline V gene are MDHEN and SYDVKM. Trimming left V 2 bases short and J 4 bases short, with 14 bases between. The CDR3 reads CASSLPPGATYGYTF. In DNA, the CDR3 is TGTGCCAGCAGTTTACCCCCAGGGGCTACCTATGGCTACACCTTC.

V is TRBV5-6 and J is TRBJ1-1; the D is unclear. Looked up from germline, CDR1 is SGHDT and CDR2 is YYEEEE. V lost 0 bases, J lost 2 bases, and 14 bases lay in between. The CDR3 spans 16 residues. The CDR3 DNA reads TGTGCCAGCAGCTTGGCCGGCAGTAGGGTTAACACTGAAGCTTTCTTT. Encoded protein: CASSLAGSRVNTEAFF.

This chain links TRBV5-1 with TRBJ1-1, with a weak D call TRBD1 (5 bases). This CDR3 spans 15 amino acids. V was cut by 7 bases and J by 3 bases, with 19 bases left in between. Germline CDR1 and CDR2: SGHRS and YFSETQ. CDR3 DNA: TGCGCCAGCGTGCCAGGGAGGGCACTTGACACTGAAGCTTTCTTT. Translating gives CASVPGRALDTEAFF.

This chain uses TRBV10-3 with TRBJ2-5, with D possibly being TRBD1 (6 bases). The V and J ends lost 3 bases and 5 bases respectively, with 10 bases between them. Per the germline V gene, CDR1 is ENHRY and CDR2 is SYGVKD. The CDR3 contains 13 residues. In DNA form, the CDR3 reads TGTGCCATCAGTGACGGTAGGGGGGAGACCCAGTACTTC. This gives the protein CAISDGRGETQYF.

CDR3 region: CASSLSLGEQYF. The CDR3 DNA is TGTGCCAGCAGCCTCTCCCTGGGAGAGCAGTACTTC. V usage is TRBV11-3 and J usage is TRBJ2-7; no firm D call. The CDR3 sequence is 12 residues long. Germline V CDR1 and CDR2: SGHNT, YENEEA. Trimming removed 5 bases at V and 7 bases at J, with 12 bases between.

On this clone itself: Since a far larger clone is one base different, this is likely a read error. Other DNA sequences within the sample encode an identical CDR3. This chain connects TRBV7-9 to TRBJ2-7; tentative D call: TRBD2 (6 bases). The CDR3 runs to 14 residues. Germline V lookup: CDR1 SEHNR, CDR2 FQNEAQ (reference sequence). The DNA for the CDR3 is TGTGCTAGCAGCTTAGGGGCTAGCGACTACGAGCAGTACTTC. Translating it yields CASSLGASDYEQYF.

This clone appeared once. The same CDR3 can be traced to other DNA sequences in this sample. This chain uses TRBV5-4 with TRBJ2-3; unclear D gene. CDR3 size: 15 residues. The germline V gene has CDR1 SGHNT and CDR2 YYREEE (reference sequence). V was shortened by 1 base and J by 0 bases, with 9 bases between the two germline ends. This CDR3 reads CASSLSGSSTDTQYF. The CDR3 coding sequence is TGTGCCAGCAGCTTGTCTGGCTCGAGCACAGATACGCAGTATTTT.

This chain uses TRBV7-2 with TRBJ2-1, with 7 bases identical to TRBD1. The CDR3 spans 16 residues. J was trimmed by 0 bases and V by 4 bases; bases with no gene match: 6. Germline V gives CDR1 SGHTA, CDR2 FQGNSA. CDR3 in amino acids: CASSYKGQSSYNEQFF. The CDR3 DNA sequence: TGTGCCAGCAGCTATAAGGGACAGAGCTCCTACAATGAGCAGTTCTTC. Looking up the rest from reference TRBV7-2 and TRBJ2-1 gives the full variable domain: GAGVSQSPSNKVTEKGKDVELRCDPISGHTALYWYRQSLGQGLEFLIYFQGNSAPDKSGLPSDRFSAERTGGSVSTLTIQRTQQEDSAVYLCASSYKGQSSYNEQFFGPGTRLTVL.

The V call is TRBV28, the J call TRBJ2-7; D might be TRBD2 (6 bases). V shed 9 bases and J shed 6 bases, with 24 bases lying between them. CDR1 is MDHEN, CDR2 SYDVKM, per germline. This CDR3 has 15 residues. CDR3 sequence reads: CASSRDSWSTGEQYF. For the CDR3, the DNA is TGTGCCAGTAGCCGGGACTCATGGTCGACCGGCGAGCAGTACTTC. Combining the CDR3 with reference TRBV28 and TRBJ2-7 gives the whole variable domain DVKVTQSSRYLVKRTGEKVFLECVQDMDHENMFWYRQDPGLGLRLIYFSYDVKMKEKGDIPEGYSVSREKKERFSLILESASTNQTSMYLCASSRDSWSTGEQYFGPGTRLTVT.

On this clone itself: A much more abundant neighbour one base away suggests this may be a read error. J is TRBJ2-1 and V is TRBV7-2; perhaps TRBD2 as D (5 bases). Germline V gene sequence: CDR1 SGHTA, CDR2 FQGNSA. The CDR3 contains 17 residues. CDR3 sequence: CASSPGIVSAQYNERFF. CDR3 coding DNA: TGTGCCAGCAGCCCTGGGATTGTTAGCGCTCAATACAATGAGCGGTTCTTC.

In nucleotides, the CDR3 is TGTGCCTGGAGCCAGGGATTCTCTGGAAACACCATATATTTT. As protein: CAWSQGFSGNTIYF. The V gene is TRBV30, the J gene TRBJ1-3, with a possible D match to TRBD1 (5 bases). V lost 3 bases, J lost 0 bases, and 9 bases lay in between. The germline V gene encodes CDR1 GTSNPN and CDR2 SVGIG (reference sequence). The CDR3 loop spans 14 amino acids.

The chain uses TRBV28 and TRBJ2-5; weak D call: TRBD1 (6 bases). V lost 5 bases to trimming and J lost 5 bases, with 15 bases between them. The CDR3 extends over 14 amino acids. The germline gives CDR1 MDHEN, CDR2 SYDVKM. CDR3 in amino acids: CASSPPQGRETQYF. DNA for the CDR3: TGTGCCAGCAGTCCCCCACAGGGCCGGGAGACCCAGTACTTC.

The chain combines TRBV7-5 with TRBJ2-2; TRBD1 was called by the table and not checked on the DNA. TRBV7-5 is listed as a pseudogene. This CDR3 contains 17 residues. Here the CDR3 DNA reads TGTGTCAGAAGCAGAAGAGGTATTTGGGGGCACACCGGGGAGCTGTTTTTT. Amino acids: CVRSRRGIWGHTGELFF.

As concerns this clone: A far larger clone is just one base off, so this is likely a read error. The same CDR3 arises from other DNA sequences in this sample as well. V usage is TRBV5-1 and J usage is TRBJ1-1; tentative D call: TRBD1 (5 bases). This CDR3 contains 14 residues. Germline values: CDR1 SGHRS, CDR2 YFSETQ. The chain's CDR3 is CASSLAGGNTEAFF. DNA for the CDR3: TGCGCCAGCAGCTTGGCGGGGGGGAACACTGAGGCTTTCTTT.

The chain uses TRBV12-5 and TRBJ2-1; 10 bases fit TRBD1. CDR1 LGHNT and CDR2 FRNRAP come from the germline V gene. The CDR3 runs to 14 residues. The junction had 9 bases not matched to a gene; V was cut back by 7 bases and J by 9 bases. CDR3 coding DNA: TGTGCTAGTGCCAGCGGGACAGGGGTGTCTGAGCAGTTCTTC. Amino acids: CASASGTGVSEQFF.

The J gene is TRBJ1-4, the V gene TRBV28; 7 bases fit TRBD1. The V gene end was trimmed by 7 bases and the J gene end by 8 bases; junction bases not matched to a gene: 13. CDR1 and CDR2 from the germline V gene are MDHEN and SYDVKM. The CDR3 loop spans 15 amino acids. The CDR3 region is CASMTGQALREKLFF. The CDR3, as DNA: TGTGCCAGCATGACAGGGCAGGCCCTTAGGGAAAAACTGTTTTTT.

The chain employs TRBV7-9 and TRBJ2-1, with TRBD1 matching 8 bases. The CDR3 has 15 amino acids. Per the germline V gene, CDR1 is SEHNR and CDR2 is FQNEAQ (reference sequence). Germline trimming cut 3 bases from V and 5 bases from J; bases unmatched to any gene: 6. The CDR3 region is CASSFHRGSHNEQFF. The CDR3 bases are TGTGCCAGCAGCTTTCACAGGGGGTCCCACAATGAGCAGTTCTTC.

V and J are TRBV6-1 and TRBJ2-1; 7 bases are shared with TRBD1. This CDR3 has 14 amino acids. Germline assignment: CDR1 MNHNS and CDR2 SASEGT. Losses at the gene ends were 5 bases for V and 7 bases for J; bases not matched to a gene: 8. The CDR3 nucleotides read TGTGCCAGCAGTAGGGACAGCCTCAATAATGAGCAGTTCTTC. As protein: CASSRDSLNNEQFF.

The CDR3 coding sequence is TGTGCCAGCAGCTTAGTTTGGACTACAAATGAGCAGTTCTTC. Amino acid sequence: CASSLVWTTNEQFF. The chain has TRBV7-2 and TRBJ2-1; possibly TRBD2 for D (6 bases). The CDR3 has 14 residues. V was cut by 1 base and J by 7 bases, with 11 bases left in between. Looked up from germline, CDR1 is SGHTA and CDR2 is FQGNSA.

The V and J genes are TRBV19 and TRBJ2-1, with D perhaps TRBD1 or TRBD2 (6 bases each). The ends were cut back, 3 bases at V and 2 bases at J, with 20 bases in the middle. Looked up from germline, CDR1 is LNHDA and CDR2 is SQIVND (reference sequence). This CDR3 contains 18 residues. Here the CDR3 reads CASSIRGPRAITYNEQFF. The DNA for the CDR3 is TGTGCCAGTAGTATCCGGGGGCCGAGGGCAATTACCTACAATGAGCAGTTCTTC.

V gene TRBV11-3 combines with J gene TRBJ2-1; 12 bases fit TRBD2. Germline CDR1 is SGHNT and CDR2 is YENEEA. This CDR3 contains 15 residues. J lost 8 bases, V lost 5 bases, and 7 bases had no gene match. CDR3 coding DNA: TGTGCCAGCAGCGTACTAGCGGGAGGATCGTATGAGCAGTTCTTC. Amino acids: CASSVLAGGSYEQFF.